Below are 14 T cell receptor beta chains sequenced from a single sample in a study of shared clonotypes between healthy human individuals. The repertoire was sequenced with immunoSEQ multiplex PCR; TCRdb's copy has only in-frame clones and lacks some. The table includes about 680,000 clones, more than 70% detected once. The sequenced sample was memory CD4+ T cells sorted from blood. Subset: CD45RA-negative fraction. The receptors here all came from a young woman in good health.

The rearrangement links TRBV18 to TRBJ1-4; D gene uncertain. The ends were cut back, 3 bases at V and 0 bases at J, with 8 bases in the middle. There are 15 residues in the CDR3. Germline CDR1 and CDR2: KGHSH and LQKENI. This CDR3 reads CASSPNGATNEKLFF. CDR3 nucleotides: TGTGCCAGCTCACCCAACGGAGCAACTAATGAAAAACTGTTTTTT.

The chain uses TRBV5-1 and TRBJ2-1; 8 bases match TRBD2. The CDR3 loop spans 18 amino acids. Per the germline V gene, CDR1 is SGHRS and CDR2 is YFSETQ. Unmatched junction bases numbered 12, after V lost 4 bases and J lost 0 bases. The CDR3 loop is CASSRAVMLAGSYNEQFF. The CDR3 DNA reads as TGCGCCAGCAGCCGAGCGGTCATGCTAGCGGGCTCCTACAATGAGCAGTTCTTC.

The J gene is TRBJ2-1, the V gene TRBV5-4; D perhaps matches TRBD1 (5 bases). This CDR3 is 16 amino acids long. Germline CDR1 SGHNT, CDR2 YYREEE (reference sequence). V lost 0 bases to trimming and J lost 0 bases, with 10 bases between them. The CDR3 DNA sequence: TGTGCCAGCAGCTTGGGGGGCAGGAGCTCCTACAATGAGCAGTTCTTC. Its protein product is CASSLGGRSSYNEQFF.

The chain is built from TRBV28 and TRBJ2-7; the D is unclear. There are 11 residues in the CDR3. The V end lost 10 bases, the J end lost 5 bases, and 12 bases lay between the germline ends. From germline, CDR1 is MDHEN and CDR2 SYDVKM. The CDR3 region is CATTLRDEQYF. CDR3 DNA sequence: TGTGCCACGACCCTTAGGGACGAGCAGTACTTC.

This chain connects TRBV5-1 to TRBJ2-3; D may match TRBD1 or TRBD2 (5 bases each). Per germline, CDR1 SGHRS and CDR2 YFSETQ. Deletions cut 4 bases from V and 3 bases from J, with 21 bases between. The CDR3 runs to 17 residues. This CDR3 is CASSIPAGSGLTDTQYF. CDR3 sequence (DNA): TGCGCCAGCAGCATACCGGCAGGGAGTGGGTTGACAGATACGCAGTATTTT.

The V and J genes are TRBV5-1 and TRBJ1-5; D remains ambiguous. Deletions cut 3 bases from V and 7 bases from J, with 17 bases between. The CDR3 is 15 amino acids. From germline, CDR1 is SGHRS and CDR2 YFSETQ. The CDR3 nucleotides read TGCGCCAGCAGCTCCCTGACCGGGGTTGCGCAGCCCCAGCATTTT. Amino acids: CASSSLTGVAQPQHF.

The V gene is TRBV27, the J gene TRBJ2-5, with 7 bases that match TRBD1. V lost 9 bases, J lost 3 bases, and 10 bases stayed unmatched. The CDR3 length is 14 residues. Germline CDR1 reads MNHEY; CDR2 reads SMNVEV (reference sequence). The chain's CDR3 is CARAWTGTEETQYF. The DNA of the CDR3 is TGTGCCAGGGCATGGACCGGGACAGAAGAGACCCAGTACTTC.

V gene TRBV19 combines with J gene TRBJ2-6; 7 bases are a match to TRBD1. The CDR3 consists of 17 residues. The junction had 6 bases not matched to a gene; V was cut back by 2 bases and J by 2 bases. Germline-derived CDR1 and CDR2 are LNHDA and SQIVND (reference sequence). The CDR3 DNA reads TGTGCCAGTAGTATAACTCAGGGGGTTACTGGGGCCAACGTCCTGACTTTC. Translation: CASSITQGVTGANVLTF.

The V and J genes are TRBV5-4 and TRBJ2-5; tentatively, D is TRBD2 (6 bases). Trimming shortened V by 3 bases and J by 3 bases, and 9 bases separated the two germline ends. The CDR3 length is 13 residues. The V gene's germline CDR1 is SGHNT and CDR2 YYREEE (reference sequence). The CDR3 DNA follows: TGTGCCAGCAGCTCCGTAGCGGAAGAGACCCAGTACTTC. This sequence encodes CASSSVAEETQYF.

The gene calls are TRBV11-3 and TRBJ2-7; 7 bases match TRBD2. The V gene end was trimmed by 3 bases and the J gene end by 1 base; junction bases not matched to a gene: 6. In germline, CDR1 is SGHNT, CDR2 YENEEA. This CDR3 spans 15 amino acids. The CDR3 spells CASSLSGTTSYEQYF. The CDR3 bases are TGTGCCAGCAGCTTGTCCGGGACTACTTCCTACGAGCAGTACTTC.

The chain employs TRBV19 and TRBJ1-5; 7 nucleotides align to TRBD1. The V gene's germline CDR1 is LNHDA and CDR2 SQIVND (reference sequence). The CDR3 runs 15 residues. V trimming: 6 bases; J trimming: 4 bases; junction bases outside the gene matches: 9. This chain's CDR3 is CASRTTGTENQPQHF. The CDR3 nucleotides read TGTGCCAGTAGAACTACCGGGACAGAAAATCAGCCCCAGCATTTT.

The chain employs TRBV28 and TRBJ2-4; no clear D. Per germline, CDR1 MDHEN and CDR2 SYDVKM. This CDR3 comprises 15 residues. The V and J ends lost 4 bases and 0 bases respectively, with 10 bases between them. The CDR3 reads CASSSHGAAKNIQYF. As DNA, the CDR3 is TGTGCCAGCAGTTCGCATGGAGCAGCCAAAAACATTCAGTACTTC. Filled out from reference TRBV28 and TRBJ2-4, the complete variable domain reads DVKVTQSSRYLVKRTGEKVFLECVQDMDHENMFWYRQDPGLGLRLIYFSYDVKMKEKGDIPEGYSVSREKKERFSLILESASTNQTSMYLCASSSHGAAKNIQYFGAGTRLSVL.

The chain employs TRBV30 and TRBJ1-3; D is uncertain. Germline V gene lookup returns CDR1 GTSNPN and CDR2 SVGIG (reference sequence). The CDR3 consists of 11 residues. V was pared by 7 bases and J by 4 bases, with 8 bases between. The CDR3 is CAYGRGNTIYF. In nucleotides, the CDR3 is TGTGCCTACGGACGGGGAAACACCATATATTTT.

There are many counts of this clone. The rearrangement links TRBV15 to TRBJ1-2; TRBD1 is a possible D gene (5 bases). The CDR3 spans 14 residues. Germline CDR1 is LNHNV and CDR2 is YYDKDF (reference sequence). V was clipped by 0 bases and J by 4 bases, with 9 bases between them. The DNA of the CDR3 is TGTGCCACCAGCAGAGATCAGGGTACCTATGGCTACACCTTC. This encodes CATSRDQGTYGYTF.